This TCR beta chain is from a study of cytomegalovirus exposure and HLA in healthy donors. Broader study findings: Most sequenced TCRs were rare (though some public TCRs occurred in many donors). The investigators catalogued 150 to 200 TCR beta chains as cytomegalovirus-associated. Later analysis identified 17,000 or so TCR beta sequences associated with HLA alleles, using a false discovery rate threshold of 0.05. Among the most significant clusters, several appeared linked to common viral pathogens in a later analysis.

In the PCR, 60 Vbeta and 13 Jbeta primers were used. TCRdb's table, derived via immunoSEQ multiplex PCR, lists solely in-frame clones and lacks some. The profile shows about 260,000 clones, approximately 85% of them singletons. CDR1 and CDR2 (germline): MNHNS, SASEGT. CDR3 length: 16 amino acids. After removal of 4 bases from V and 4 bases from J, the junction contained 7 bases not matched to a gene. Regarding this clone: The antigen remains undetermined.

The clonotype was recovered from a woman in her forties in good health and CMV-seropositive. The V gene is TRBV6-1, the J gene TRBJ2-5; TRBD1 agrees at 12 bases. Sequenced input: PBMCs. The CDR3 coding sequence is TGTGCCAGCAGTGCCCGGGACAGGGGGCGTGCAGAGACCCAGTACTTC. Its protein product is CASSARDRGRAETQYF.